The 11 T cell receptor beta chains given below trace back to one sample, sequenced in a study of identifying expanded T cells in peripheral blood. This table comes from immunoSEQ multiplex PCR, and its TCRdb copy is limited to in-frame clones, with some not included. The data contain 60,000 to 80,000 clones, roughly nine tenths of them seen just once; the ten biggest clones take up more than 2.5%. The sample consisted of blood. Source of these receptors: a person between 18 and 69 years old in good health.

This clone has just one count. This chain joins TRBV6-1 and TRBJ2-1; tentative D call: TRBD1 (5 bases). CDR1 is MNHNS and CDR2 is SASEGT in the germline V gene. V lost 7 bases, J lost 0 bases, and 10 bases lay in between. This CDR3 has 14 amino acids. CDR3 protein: CASTPTGSYNEQFF. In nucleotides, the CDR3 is TGTGCCAGCACCCCCACAGGCTCCTACAATGAGCAGTTCTTC.

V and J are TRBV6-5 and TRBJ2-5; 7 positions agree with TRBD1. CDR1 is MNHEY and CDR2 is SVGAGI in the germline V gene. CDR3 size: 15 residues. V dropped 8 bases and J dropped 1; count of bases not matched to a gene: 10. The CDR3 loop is CASRGTERLQETQYF. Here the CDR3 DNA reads TGTGCCAGCCGAGGGACAGAGAGACTCCAAGAGACCCAGTACTTC.

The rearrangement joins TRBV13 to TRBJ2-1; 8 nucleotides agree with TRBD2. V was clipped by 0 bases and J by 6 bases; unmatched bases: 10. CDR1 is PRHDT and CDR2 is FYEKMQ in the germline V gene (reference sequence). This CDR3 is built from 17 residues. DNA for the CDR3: TGTGCCAGCAGCTTAGGTATTGGGCTAGCGGGCATCAATGAGCAGTTCTTC. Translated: CASSLGIGLAGINEQFF.

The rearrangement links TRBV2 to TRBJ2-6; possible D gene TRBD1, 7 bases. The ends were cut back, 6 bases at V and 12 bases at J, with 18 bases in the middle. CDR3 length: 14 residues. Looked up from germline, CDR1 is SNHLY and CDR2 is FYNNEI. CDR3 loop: CASRPSGGSPVLTF. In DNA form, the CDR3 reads TGTGCCAGCAGACCCTCAGGGGGGTCCCCCGTCCTGACTTTC.

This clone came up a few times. The CDR3 loop is CAWRTPSAQETQYF. In nucleotides, the CDR3 is TGTGCCTGGAGAACCCCGTCCGCTCAAGAGACCCAGTACTTC. This sequence joins TRBV30 and TRBJ2-5; no definite D call. The CDR3 totals 14 residues. Trimming stripped 3 bases from V and 2 bases from J, with 13 bases between. Germline assignment: CDR1 GTSNPN and CDR2 SVGIG (reference sequence).

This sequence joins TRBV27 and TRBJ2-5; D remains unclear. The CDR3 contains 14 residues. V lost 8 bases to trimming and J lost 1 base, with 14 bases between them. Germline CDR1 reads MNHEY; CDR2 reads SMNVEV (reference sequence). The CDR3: CASARQQPQETQYF. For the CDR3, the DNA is TGTGCCAGCGCCCGGCAACAACCCCAAGAGACCCAGTACTTC.

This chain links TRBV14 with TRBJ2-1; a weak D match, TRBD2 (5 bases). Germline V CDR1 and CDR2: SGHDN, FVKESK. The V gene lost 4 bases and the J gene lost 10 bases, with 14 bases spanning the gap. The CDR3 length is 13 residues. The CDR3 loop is CASSPTRSGEQFF. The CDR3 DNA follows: TGTGCCAGCAGCCCCACTAGGTCGGGGGAGCAGTTCTTC.

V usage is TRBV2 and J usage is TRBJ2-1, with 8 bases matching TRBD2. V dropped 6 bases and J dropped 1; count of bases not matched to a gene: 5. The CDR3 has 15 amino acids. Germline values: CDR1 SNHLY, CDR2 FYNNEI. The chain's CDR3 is CASRTSELSYNEQFF. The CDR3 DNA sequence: TGTGCCAGCAGGACTAGCGAATTGTCCTACAATGAGCAGTTCTTC.

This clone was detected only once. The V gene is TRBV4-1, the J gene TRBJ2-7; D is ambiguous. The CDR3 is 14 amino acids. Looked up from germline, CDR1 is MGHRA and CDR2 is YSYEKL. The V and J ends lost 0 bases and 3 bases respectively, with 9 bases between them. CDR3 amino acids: CASSQDATNYEQYF. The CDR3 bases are TGCGCCAGCAGCCAAGACGCCACCAACTACGAGCAGTACTTC.

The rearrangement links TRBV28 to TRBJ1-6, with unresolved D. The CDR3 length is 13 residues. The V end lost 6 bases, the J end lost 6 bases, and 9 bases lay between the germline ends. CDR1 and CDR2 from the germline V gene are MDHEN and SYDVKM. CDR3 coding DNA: TGTGCCAGCAGCCCCGGGATTAATTCACCCCTCCACTTT. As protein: CASSPGINSPLHF.

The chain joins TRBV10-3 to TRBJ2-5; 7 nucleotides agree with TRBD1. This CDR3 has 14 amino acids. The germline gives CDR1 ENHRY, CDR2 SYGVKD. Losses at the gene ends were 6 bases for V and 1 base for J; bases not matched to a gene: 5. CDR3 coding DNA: TGTGCCATCAGCCCACAGGGGTCCCAAGAGACCCAGTACTTC. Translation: CAISPQGSQETQYF.